Listed here is a single TCR beta chain. Its target is not known. Trimming took 1 base from V and 2 from J, leaving 9 bases between them. The CDR3 loop spans 15 amino acids. Germline V lookup: CDR1 SGHTA, CDR2 FQGNSA. This record comes from a study of PD-1 blockade in classical Hodgkin lymphoma. Study-level findings and limits: Exclusion covered patients beginning nivolumab under 1 year post-ASCT. A reduction in baseline TCR diversity was reportedly seen in newly diagnosed patients relative to healthy donors. Patients newly diagnosed and complete responders had comparable baseline diversity.

Time point denoted: cycle 4 day 1 (C4D1), after 5 to 7 weeks of nivolumab. Every single patient, without exception, relapsed after autologous stem cell transplantation, and brentuximab vedotin exposure varied. Best outcomes ranged across complete response, partial response and progressive disease. The assay was immunoSEQ multiplex PCR, and TCRdb's table has in-frame clones only and misses some. Among roughly 3,900 clones listed, 60% to 75% were seen once. This specimen was peripheral blood mononuclear cells (PBMCs), taken before the fourth cycle of nivolumab. This sequence was found in a human donor with classical Hodgkin lymphoma. The chain employs TRBV7-2 and TRBJ1-5; D is unclear. This chain's CDR3 is CASSLVEEGNQPQHF. The CDR3 DNA sequence: TGTGCCAGCAGCTTAGTAGAGGAGGGCAATCAGCCCCAGCATTTT.